Each of the 9 T cell receptor beta chains below was sequenced from the same sample in a study of T cell changes during pregnancy in multiple sclerosis. Repertoires were generated with immunoSEQ multiplex PCR, while TCRdb's copy carries only in-frame clones and drops some. The sample records tens of thousands of clones, about 91% being singletons. Source: peripheral blood, taken before pregnancy. Receptors originate from a female donor with multiple sclerosis, enrolled in a pregnancy study.

The V gene is TRBV7-2, the J gene TRBJ1-5; D ambiguous. This CDR3 region has 13 residues. Looked up from germline, CDR1 is SGHTA and CDR2 is FQGNSA. The germline V and J ends were trimmed by 4 bases and 7 bases, with 11 bases remaining between them. The CDR3 DNA is TGTGCCAGCAGCTCGTCCGGGGTACAGCCCCAGCATTTT. This sequence encodes CASSSSGVQPQHF.

The chain joins TRBV18 to TRBJ1-4; no clear D. V gave up 1 base and J gave up 4 bases, with 13 bases separating them. The CDR3 contains 16 residues. Per the germline V gene, CDR1 is KGHSH and CDR2 is LQKENI. DNA for the CDR3: TGTGCCAGCTCACCACGTGGTGGGCAGATTAATGAAAAACTGTTTTTT. Protein product: CASSPRGGQINEKLFF.

The chain carries TRBV9 and TRBJ1-4, with D possibly being TRBD1 (5 bases). CDR1 and CDR2 (germline): SGDLS, YYNGEE. The V end lost 4 bases, the J end lost 0 bases, and 7 bases lay between the germline ends. CDR3 length: 14 amino acids. CDR3 residues: CASSIQATNEKLFF. CDR3 nucleotide sequence: TGTGCCAGCAGCATACAGGCAACTAATGAAAAACTGTTTTTT.

The chain is built from TRBV28 and TRBJ1-1; D is ambiguous. Germline V gene lookup returns CDR1 MDHEN and CDR2 SYDVKM. V lost 4 bases, J lost 6 bases, and 18 bases lay in between. CDR3 length: 15 amino acids. CDR3 nucleotides: TGTGCCAGCAGTTCTCGTCGGGATTTCAAGCCTGAAGCTTTCTTT. Protein: CASSSRRDFKPEAFF.

This rearrangement joins TRBV9 to TRBJ1-1; maybe TRBD1 (5 bases). CDR3 length equals 14 residues. V dropped 0 bases and J dropped 8 bases, with 14 bases sitting between them. The V gene's germline CDR1 is SGDLS and CDR2 YYNGEE. The CDR3 sequence: CASSVGEGIREAFF. In nucleotides, the CDR3 is TGTGCCAGCAGCGTAGGGGAGGGGATAAGGGAAGCTTTCTTT.

The chain has TRBV7-8 and TRBJ2-3, with 16 bases aligning to TRBD2. Germline V CDR1 and CDR2: SGHVS, FQNEAQ. This CDR3 comprises 19 residues. Losses at the gene ends were 6 bases for V and 5 bases for J; bases not matched to a gene: 14. CDR3 loop: CASSTLLGLAGGPGDTQYF. The CDR3 DNA sequence: TGTGCCAGCAGTACATTACTGGGACTAGCGGGGGGGCCAGGAGATACGCAGTATTTT.

This chain links TRBV19 with TRBJ2-1, with D perhaps TRBD2 (6 bases). Germline CDR1 reads LNHDA; CDR2 reads SQIVND (reference sequence). There are 18 residues in the CDR3. Deletions cut 1 base from V and 7 bases from J, with 23 bases between. CDR3 nucleotides: TGTGCCAGTAGTATAGCCCCGGACTTTAGCGGAGTGAGTAATGAGCAGTTCTTC. Its protein product is CASSIAPDFSGVSNEQFF.

The chain uses TRBV14 and TRBJ2-3; 7 bases align to TRBD1. The CDR3 runs to 15 residues. The germline gives CDR1 SGHDN, CDR2 FVKESK. Losses at the gene ends were 3 bases for V and 0 bases for J; bases not matched to a gene: 3. This CDR3 reads CASSQVRGSTDTQYF. CDR3 DNA: TGTGCCAGCAGCCAGGTCAGGGGGAGCACAGATACGCAGTATTTT.

This chain uses TRBV27 with TRBJ1-2; D remains ambiguous. Germline CDR1 MNHEY, CDR2 SMNVEV (reference sequence). Trimming removed 5 bases from V and 3 bases from J, with 10 bases in between. The CDR3 spans 13 residues. This chain's CDR3 is CASSPSGDYGYTF. In nucleotides, the CDR3 is TGTGCCAGCAGTCCCAGCGGGGACTATGGCTACACCTTC.